This TCR beta chain stems from a study of T cell repertoires in cytomegalovirus infection (dated by TCRdb to between 2019 and 2020). For context, the study as a whole: The HLA type of each donor mattered for the analysis, because public TCR beta signatures pointed to carriage of CMV infection along with the matching HLA type. The paper's findings and limits, for the study overall: In the ex vivo response, HLA-C-restricted CMV-specific TCR beta clonotypes were dominant, and in two of eight donors the single most frequent clonotype came from this HLA-C-restricted group. In both this cohort and an independent cohort of 352 donors, the cumulative frequency of public TCR beta family members distinguished carriers of CMV infection plus the relevant HLA type.

The data were produced on an Illumina HiSeq 1500. TCRdb cleaned the public reads at Q25 with fastp, built clones with MiXCR and kept in-frame beta chains. Each entry merges the rows of one CDR3 protein and shows their most common DNA and genes. The sample has under 600,000 distinct CDR3 sequences on record, 15% to 20% of them singletons. Clones ranked in the top ten supply roughly a quarter of the sample. Reading the germline V gene gives CDR1 SGHDN and CDR2 FVKESK. The CDR3 measures 14 amino acids from cysteine to phenylalanine. This entry keeps only the CDR3 DNA: 42 bases, framed from base 1. Deletion took 1 base off V and 4 bases off J, with a span of 8 bases between the germline ends. At least ten counts were recorded for this clonotype. Its antigen is currently not known. Per-base quality was not reported, and no clone a single base away is much larger than it.

The V and J segments used are TRBV14 and TRBJ2-1; the D gene is not confidently resolved. The sequenced sample consisted of CD8+ T cells from PBMCs. This TCR was sampled from a human donor in good health (CMV status not recorded). Some clones in this sample may be carry-over from other donors' samples. The DNA sequence is given as TGTGCCAGCAGCCAAGTACAGCCGTACAATGAGCAGTTCTTC. Its protein is CASSQVQPYNEQFF.